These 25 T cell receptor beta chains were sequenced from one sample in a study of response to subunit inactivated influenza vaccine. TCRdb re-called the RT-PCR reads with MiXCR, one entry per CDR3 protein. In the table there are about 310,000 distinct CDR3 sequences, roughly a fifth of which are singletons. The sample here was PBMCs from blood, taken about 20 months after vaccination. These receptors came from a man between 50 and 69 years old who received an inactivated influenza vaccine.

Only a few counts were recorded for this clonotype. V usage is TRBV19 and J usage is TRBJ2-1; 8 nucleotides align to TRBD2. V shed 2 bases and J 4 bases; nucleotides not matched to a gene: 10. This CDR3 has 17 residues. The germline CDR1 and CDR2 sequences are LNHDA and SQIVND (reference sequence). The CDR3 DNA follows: TGTGCCAGTAGTATATGGGCCCCGGGACTAGTGTACAATGAGCAGTTCTTC. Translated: CASSIWAPGLVYNEQFF. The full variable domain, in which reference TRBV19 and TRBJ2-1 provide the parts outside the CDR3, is DGGITQSPKYLFRKEGQNVTLSCEQNLNHDAMYWYRQDPGQGLRLIYYSQIVNDFQKGDIAEGYSVSREKKESFPLTVTSAQKNPTAFYLCASSIWAPGLVYNEQFFGPGTRLTVL.

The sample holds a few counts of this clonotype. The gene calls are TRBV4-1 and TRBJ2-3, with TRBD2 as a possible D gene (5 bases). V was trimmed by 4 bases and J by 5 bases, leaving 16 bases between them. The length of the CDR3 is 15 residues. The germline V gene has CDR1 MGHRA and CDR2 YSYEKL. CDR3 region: CASSRGRAGEDTQYF. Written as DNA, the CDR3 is TGCGCCAGCAGCCGTGGACGGGCCGGGGAAGATACGCAGTATTTT.

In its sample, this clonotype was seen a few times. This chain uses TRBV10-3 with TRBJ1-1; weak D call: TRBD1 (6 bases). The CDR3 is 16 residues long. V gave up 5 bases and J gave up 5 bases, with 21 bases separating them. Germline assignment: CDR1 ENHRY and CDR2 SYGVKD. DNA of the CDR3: TGTGCCATCAGTTCAAGAACCCTACAGGGTGGGACTGAAGCTTTCTTT. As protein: CAISSRTLQGGTEAFF.

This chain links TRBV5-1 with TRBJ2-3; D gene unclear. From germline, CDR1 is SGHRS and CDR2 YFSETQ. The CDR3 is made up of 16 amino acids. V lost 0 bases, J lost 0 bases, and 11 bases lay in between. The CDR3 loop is CASSLVVPTSTDTQYF. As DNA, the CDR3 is TGCGCCAGCAGCTTGGTCGTTCCAACTAGCACAGATACGCAGTATTTT.

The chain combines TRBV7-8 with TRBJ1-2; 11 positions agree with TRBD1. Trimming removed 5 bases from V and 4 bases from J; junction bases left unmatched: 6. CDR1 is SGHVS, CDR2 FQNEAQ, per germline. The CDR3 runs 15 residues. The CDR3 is CASSVDRGQSYGYTF. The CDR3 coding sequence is TGTGCCAGCAGCGTGGACAGGGGGCAGAGCTATGGCTACACCTTC.

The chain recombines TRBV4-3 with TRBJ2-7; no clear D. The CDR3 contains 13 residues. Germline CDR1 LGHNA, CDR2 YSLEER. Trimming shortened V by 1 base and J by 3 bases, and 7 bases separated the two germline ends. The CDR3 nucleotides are TGCGCCAGCAGCCAAGTAGTACTCTACGAGCAGTACTTC. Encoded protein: CASSQVVLYEQYF.

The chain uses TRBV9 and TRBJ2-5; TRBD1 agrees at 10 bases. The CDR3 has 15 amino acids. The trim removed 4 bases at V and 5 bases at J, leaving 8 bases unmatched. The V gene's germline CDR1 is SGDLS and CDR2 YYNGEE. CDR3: CASSTGTGDFETQYF. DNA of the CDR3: TGTGCCAGCAGCACCGGGACAGGGGATTTTGAGACCCAGTACTTC.

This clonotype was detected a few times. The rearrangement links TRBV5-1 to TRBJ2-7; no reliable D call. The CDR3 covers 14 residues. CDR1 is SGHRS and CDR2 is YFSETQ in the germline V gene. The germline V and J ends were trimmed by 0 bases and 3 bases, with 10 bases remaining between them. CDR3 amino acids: CASSLGYDNYEQYF. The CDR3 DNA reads TGCGCCAGCAGCTTGGGGTACGACAACTACGAGCAGTACTTC.

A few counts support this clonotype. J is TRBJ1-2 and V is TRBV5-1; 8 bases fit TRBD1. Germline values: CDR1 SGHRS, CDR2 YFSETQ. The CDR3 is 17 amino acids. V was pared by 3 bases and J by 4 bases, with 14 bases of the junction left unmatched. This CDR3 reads CASSSGQAGFVGYGYTF. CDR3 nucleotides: TGCGCCAGCAGCTCGGGACAGGCCGGGTTCGTTGGCTATGGCTACACCTTC. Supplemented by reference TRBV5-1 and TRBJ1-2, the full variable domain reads KAGVTQTPRYLIKTRGQQVTLSCSPISGHRSVSWYQQTPGQGLQFLFEYFSETQRNKGNFPGRFSGRQFSNSRSEMNVSTLELGDSALYLCASSSGQAGFVGYGYTFGSGTRLTVV.

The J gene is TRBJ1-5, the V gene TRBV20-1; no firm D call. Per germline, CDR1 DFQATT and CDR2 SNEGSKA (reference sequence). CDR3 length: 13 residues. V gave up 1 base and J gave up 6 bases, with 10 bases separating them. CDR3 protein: CSARVPEGQPQHF. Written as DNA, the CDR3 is TGCAGTGCTAGAGTCCCCGAGGGTCAGCCCCAGCATTTT.

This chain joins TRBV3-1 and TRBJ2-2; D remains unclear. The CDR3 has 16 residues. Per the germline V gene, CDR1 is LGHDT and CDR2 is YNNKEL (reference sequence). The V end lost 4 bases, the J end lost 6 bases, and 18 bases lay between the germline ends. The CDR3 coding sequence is TGTGCCAGCAGCCGCCAGGAATTCTTTCGTCCCGGGGAGCTGTTTTTT. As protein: CASSRQEFFRPGELFF.

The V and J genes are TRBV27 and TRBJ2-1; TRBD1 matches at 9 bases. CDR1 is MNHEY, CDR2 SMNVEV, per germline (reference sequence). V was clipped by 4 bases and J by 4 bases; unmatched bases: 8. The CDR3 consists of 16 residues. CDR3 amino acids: CASSWGHRGRYNEQFF. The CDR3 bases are TGTGCCAGCAGTTGGGGGCACAGGGGGCGGTACAATGAGCAGTTCTTC.

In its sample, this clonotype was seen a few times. CDR3 nucleotide sequence: TGTGCCAGCAGCTTAGGCGGCGACAGGGACCATTCACCCCTCCACTTT. The encoded protein is CASSLGGDRDHSPLHF. The V call is TRBV5-4, the J call TRBJ1-6; TRBD1 agrees at 7 bases. The CDR3 length is 16 residues. Germline loops: CDR1 SGHNT, CDR2 YYREEE (reference sequence). Trimming at V came to 2 bases and at J to 8 bases, leaving 10 bases not matched to a gene.

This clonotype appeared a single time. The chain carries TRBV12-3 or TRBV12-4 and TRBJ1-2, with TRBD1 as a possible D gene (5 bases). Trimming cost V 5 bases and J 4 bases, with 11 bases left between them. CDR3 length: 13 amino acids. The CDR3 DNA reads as TGTGCCAGCAGTAGGGGACCCGCCTATGGCTACACCTTC. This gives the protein CASSRGPAYGYTF.

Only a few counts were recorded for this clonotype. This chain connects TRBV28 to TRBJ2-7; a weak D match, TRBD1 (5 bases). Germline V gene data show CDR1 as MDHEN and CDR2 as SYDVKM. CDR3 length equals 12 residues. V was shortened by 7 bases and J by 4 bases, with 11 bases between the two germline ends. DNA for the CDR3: TGTGCCAGCACAGGGTTGGCGTACGAGCAGTACTTC. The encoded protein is CASTGLAYEQYF. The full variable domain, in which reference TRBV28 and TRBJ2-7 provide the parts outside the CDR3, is DVKVTQSSRYLVKRTGEKVFLECVQDMDHENMFWYRQDPGLGLRLIYFSYDVKMKEKGDIPEGYSVSREKKERFSLILESASTNQTSMYLCASTGLAYEQYFGPGTRLTVT.

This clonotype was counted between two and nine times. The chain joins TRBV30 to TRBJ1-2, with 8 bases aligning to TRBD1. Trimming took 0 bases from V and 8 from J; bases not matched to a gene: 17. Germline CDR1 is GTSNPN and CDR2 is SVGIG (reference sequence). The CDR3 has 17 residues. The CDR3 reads CAWSVRDRPPVQGGYTF. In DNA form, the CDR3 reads TGTGCCTGGAGTGTACGGGACAGGCCGCCCGTCCAAGGCGGCTACACCTTC.

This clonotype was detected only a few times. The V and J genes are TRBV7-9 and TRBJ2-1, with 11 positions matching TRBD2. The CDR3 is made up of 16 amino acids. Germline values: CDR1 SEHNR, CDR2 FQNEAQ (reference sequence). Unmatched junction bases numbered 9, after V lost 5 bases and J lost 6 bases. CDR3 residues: CASSNSGRAVGNEQFF. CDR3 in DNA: TGTGCCAGCAGCAATAGCGGGAGGGCCGTTGGCAATGAGCAGTTCTTC.

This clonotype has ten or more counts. CDR3 in amino acids: CASSGPGDGYNYGYTF. The CDR3 DNA is TGTGCCAGCAGCGGCCCCGGAGACGGTTACAACTATGGCTACACCTTC. This chain links TRBV9 with TRBJ1-2; no reliable D call. CDR3 size: 16 residues. Trimming shortened V by 3 bases and J by 2 bases, and 17 bases separated the two germline ends. Germline values: CDR1 SGDLS, CDR2 YYNGEE.

The chain's CDR3 is CASSQEAQAAVYNEQFF. CDR3 in DNA: TGTGCCAGCAGCCAAGAGGCCCAAGCCGCAGTATACAATGAGCAGTTCTTC. V usage is TRBV4-2 and J usage is TRBJ2-1; D unclear. CDR3 length: 17 amino acids. CDR1 is LGHNA and CDR2 is YNFKEQ in the germline V gene. V was pared by 0 bases and J by 4 bases, with 16 bases between.

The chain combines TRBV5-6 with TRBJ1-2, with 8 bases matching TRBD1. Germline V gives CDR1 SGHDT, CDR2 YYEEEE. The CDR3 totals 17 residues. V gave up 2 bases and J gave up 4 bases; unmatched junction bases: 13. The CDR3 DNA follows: TGTGCCAGCAGCTTCGACAGGGGACTTTTGCACCGCTATGGCTACACCTTC. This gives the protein CASSFDRGLLHRYGYTF.

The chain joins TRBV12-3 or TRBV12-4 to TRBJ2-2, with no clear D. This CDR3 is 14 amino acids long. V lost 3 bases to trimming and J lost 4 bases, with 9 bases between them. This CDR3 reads CASSFRPATGELFF. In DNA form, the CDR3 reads TGTGCCAGCAGTTTTCGGCCCGCCACCGGGGAGCTGTTTTTT.

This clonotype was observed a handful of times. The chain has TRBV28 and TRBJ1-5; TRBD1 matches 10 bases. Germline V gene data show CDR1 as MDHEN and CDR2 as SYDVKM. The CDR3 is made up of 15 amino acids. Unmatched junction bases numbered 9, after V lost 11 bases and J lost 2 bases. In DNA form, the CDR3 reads TGTGCCGCTTCTTCGGACAGGGGGGGCAATCAGCCCCAGCATTTT. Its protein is CAASSDRGGNQPQHF.

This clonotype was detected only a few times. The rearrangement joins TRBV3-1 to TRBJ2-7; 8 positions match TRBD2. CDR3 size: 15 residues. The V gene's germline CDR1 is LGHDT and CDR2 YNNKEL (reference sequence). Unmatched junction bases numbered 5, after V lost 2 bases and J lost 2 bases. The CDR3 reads CASSQLAGKAYEQYF. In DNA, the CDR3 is TGTGCCAGCAGCCAACTAGCGGGTAAAGCCTACGAGCAGTACTTC.

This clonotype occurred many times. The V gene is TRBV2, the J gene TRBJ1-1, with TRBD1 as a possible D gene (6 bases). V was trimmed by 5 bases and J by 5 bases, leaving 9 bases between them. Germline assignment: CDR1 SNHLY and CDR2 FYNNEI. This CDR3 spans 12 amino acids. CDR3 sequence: CASSTRGTEAFF. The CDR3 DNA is TGTGCCAGCAGTACAAGGGGGACTGAAGCTTTCTTT.

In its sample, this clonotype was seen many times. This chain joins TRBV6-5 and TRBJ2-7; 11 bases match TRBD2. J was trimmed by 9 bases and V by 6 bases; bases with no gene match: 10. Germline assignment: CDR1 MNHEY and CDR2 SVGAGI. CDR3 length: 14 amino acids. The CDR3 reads CASSYSGRAVGQYF. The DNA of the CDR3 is TGTGCCAGCAGCTATAGCGGGAGGGCCGTGGGGCAGTACTTC.